This T cell receptor beta chain was documented in a study of shared clonotypes between healthy human individuals. Study-level points and caveats: Some naive CD4 clonotypes, 4.5% to 5.5%, turned up in common across several donors.

The V end was cut by 5 bases, the J end by 6 bases, with 20 bases between. CDR1 SEHNR and CDR2 FQNEAQ come from the germline V gene (reference sequence). This CDR3 has 15 residues. Here immunoSEQ multiplex PCR was the method, and the copy in TCRdb shows in-frame clones only, minus some. The table includes about 2.1 million clones, roughly 95% detected once. CD45RO negativity and positive selection for CCR7 defined naive CD8 cells, a population that excluded terminally differentiated effector memory CD45RA+ cells. As concerns this clone: Its antigen remains unknown.

The sequence came from a young man in good health. Some clones in this sample may be carry-over from other donors' samples. The specimen sequenced was naive CD8+ T cells from PBMCs. The gene calls are TRBV7-9 and TRBJ2-7, with D possibly being TRBD1 or TRBD2 (6 bases each). Here the CDR3 reads CASSPGAYGGAEQYF. The CDR3 DNA reads TGTGCCAGCAGCCCGGGGGCTTACGGGGGAGCCGAGCAGTACTTC.